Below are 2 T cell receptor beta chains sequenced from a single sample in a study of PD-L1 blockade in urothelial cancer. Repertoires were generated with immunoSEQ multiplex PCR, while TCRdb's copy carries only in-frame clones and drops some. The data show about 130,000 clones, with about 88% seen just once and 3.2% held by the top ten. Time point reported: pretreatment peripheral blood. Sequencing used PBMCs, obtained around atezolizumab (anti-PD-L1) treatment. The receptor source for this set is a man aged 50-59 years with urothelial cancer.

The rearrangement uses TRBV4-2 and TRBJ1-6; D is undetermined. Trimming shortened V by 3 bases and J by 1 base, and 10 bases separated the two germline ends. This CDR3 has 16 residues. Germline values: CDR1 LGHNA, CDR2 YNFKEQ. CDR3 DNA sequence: TGTGCCAGCAGCCATTCCCTGTTGTCCTATAATTCACCCCTCCACTTT. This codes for CASSHSLLSYNSPLHF.

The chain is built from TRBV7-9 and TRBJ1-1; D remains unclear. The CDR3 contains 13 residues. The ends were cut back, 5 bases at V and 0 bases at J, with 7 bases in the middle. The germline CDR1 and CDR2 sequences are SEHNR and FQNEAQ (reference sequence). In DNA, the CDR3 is TGTGCCAGCAGCGCCACAATGAACACTGAAGCTTTCTTT. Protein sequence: CASSATMNTEAFF. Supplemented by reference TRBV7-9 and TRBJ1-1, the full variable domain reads DTGVSQNPRHKITKRGQNVTFRCDPISEHNRLYWYRQTLGQGPEFLTYFQNEAQLEKSRLLSDRFSAERPKGSFSTLEIQRTEQGDSAMYLCASSATMNTEAFFGQGTRLTVV.